This entry lists 4 T cell receptor beta chains sequenced from one sample in a study of T cells in Graves' hyperthyroidism and ophthalmopathy. Amplified TCR beta CDR3 regions came from RNA transcripts. HTBI primers were the set used in a first-round RT-PCR of the TCR CDR3. MiXCR, run by TCRdb on the multiplex PCR reads, gives a single entry per CDR3 protein. The sample yields about 400,000 distinct CDR3 sequences, approximately 13% seen once. Input material: blood. All receptors come from a woman younger than 30 with Graves' hyperthyroidism.

The V gene is TRBV29-1, the J gene TRBJ2-3; D might be TRBD2 (6 bases). The V gene lost 6 bases and the J gene lost 9 bases, with 13 bases spanning the gap. CDR3 length: 11 residues. Looked up from germline, CDR1 is SQVTM and CDR2 is ANQGSEA. The CDR3 loop reads CSVEPAGTQYF. In nucleotides, the CDR3 is TGCAGCGTCGAGCCCGCGGGAACGCAGTATTTT.

This clonotype was counted at least ten times. The chain is built from TRBV27 and TRBJ1-6; 12 bases map to TRBD1. The CDR3 has 14 amino acids. Germline V gene lookup returns CDR1 MNHEY and CDR2 SMNVEV (reference sequence). With V trimmed by 3 bases and J by 15 bases, 6 bases remained unmatched. CDR3 sequence (DNA): TGTGCCAGCAGTTTGCGGGACAGGGGGCGCGTCCTCCACTTT. Its translation is CASSLRDRGRVLHF.

This clonotype was observed at least ten times. DNA of the CDR3: TGTGCCAGCAGTTACGACGAGACCCAGTACTTC. This codes for CASSYDETQYF. The V gene is TRBV28, the J gene TRBJ2-5; D is undetermined. The CDR3 contains 11 residues. V dropped 4 bases and J dropped 5 bases, with 5 bases sitting between them. The germline V gene has CDR1 MDHEN and CDR2 SYDVKM.

This clonotype has only a few counts. This sequence joins TRBV20-1 and TRBJ2-2; D is perhaps TRBD2 (6 bases). The CDR3 runs to 14 residues. The germline gives CDR1 DFQATT, CDR2 SNEGSKA (reference sequence). Trimming pared 1 base from V and 6 bases from J, leaving 12 bases between. CDR3 sequence reads: CSARVGGPAGELFF. The DNA of the CDR3 is TGCAGTGCTAGAGTCGGGGGTCCGGCCGGGGAGCTGTTTTTT.